The subject of this entry is one TCR beta chain. Germline V gene data show CDR1 as ENHRY and CDR2 as SYGVKD. The CDR3 loop spans 17 amino acids. The V segment lost 2 bases and the J segment 3 bases; nucleotides outside the gene matches: 7. Researchers ran the PCR with 60 Vbeta and 13 Jbeta primers. Clones were read by immunoSEQ multiplex PCR, and TCRdb kept only the in-frame ones, dropping some. The top ten hold approximately 2.4% of the sample, which has roughly 150,000 clones, about 82% seen once. The data were obtained in a study of cytomegalovirus exposure and HLA in healthy donors. The rearrangement joins TRBV10-3 to TRBJ2-7; TRBD2 matches at 13 bases. Sequenced sample: PBMCs. The receptor's source is a male donor in good health and CMV-seronegative. The CDR3 bases are TGTGCCATCAGTGAGCCTCCGACTAGCGGGGGGCTCTACGAGCAGTACTTC. Its protein is CAISEPPTSGGLYEQYF.